This TCR beta chain was profiled in a study of T cells in Graves' hyperthyroidism and ophthalmopathy. Amplified TCR beta CDR3 regions derived from RNA transcripts. A set of HTBI primers served as the primers for a first-round RT-PCR of the TCR CDR3. TCRdb ran MiXCR on the multiplex PCR reads and lists one entry per CDR3 protein. The sample includes approximately 640,000 distinct CDR3 sequences, roughly 46% seen only once; the top ten take approximately 6.8%. Germline lookup yields CDR1 ENHRY and CDR2 SYGVKD. This CDR3 has 15 residues. V was clipped by 2 bases and J by 3 bases, with 11 bases between them. This clonotype was seen repeatedly, ten times or more.

This clonotype was obtained from an adult man with Graves' disease, either hyperthyroidism or ophthalmopathy (not recorded which). The chain joins TRBV10-3 to TRBJ1-5, with D perhaps TRBD1 (5 bases). Sequencing was carried out using peripheral blood or thyroid tissue (not recorded which). The CDR3: CAISERDGNNQPQHF. In nucleotides, the CDR3 is TGTGCCATCAGTGAGAGGGACGGGAACAATCAGCCCCAGCATTTT.